The entry that follows covers one T cell receptor beta chain sequence. Antigen: not known. This sample stems from a study of shared clonotypes between healthy human individuals. Trimming removed 4 bases at V and 2 bases at J, with 13 bases between. This CDR3 comprises 15 residues. Germline-derived CDR1 and CDR2 are SGDLS and YYNGEE. At the deep level, the assay was run. Investigators spread the genomic DNA of each subset evenly over several immunoSEQ plates. Assay used: immunoSEQ multiplex PCR; TCRdb lists only in-frame clones, some missing. This table holds some 2.1 million clones, roughly 95% found once. Overall study findings and caveats: Non-shared clonotypes displayed generation probabilities falling below those of clonotypes present in all four donors.

It was CD45RO-negative cells, positively selected for CCR7, that made up naive CD8 cells, with terminally differentiated effector memory CD45RA+ cells excluded. The TCR sequence derives from a man between 18 and 29 years old in good health. Some clones in this sample may be carry-over from other donors' samples. The chain couples TRBV9 to TRBJ1-3, with TRBD1 as a possible D gene (6 bases). The sequencing sample was made of naive CD8+ T cells from PBMCs. DNA for the CDR3: TGTGCCAGCAGCCCCATAGGGGGAACTGGAAACACCATATATTTT. Translation gives CASSPIGGTGNTIYF.